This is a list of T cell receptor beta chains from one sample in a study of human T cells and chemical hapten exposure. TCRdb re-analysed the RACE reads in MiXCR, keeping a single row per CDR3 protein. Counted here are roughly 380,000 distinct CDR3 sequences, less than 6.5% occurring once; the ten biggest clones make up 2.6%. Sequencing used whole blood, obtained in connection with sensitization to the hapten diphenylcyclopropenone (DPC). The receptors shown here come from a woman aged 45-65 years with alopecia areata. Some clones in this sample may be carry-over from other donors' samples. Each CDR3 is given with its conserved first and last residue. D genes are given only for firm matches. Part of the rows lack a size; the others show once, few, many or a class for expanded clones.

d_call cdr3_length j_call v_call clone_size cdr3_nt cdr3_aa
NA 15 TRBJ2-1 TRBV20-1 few TGCAGTGCCCAATCGGAACGAAGGACGAACAATGAGCAGTTCTTC CSAQSERRTNNEQFF
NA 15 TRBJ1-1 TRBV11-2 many TGTGCCAGCAGCTTATCGGCGGGGGCAAGAACTGAAGCTTTCTTT CASSLSAGARTEAFF
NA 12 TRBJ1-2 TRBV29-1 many TGCAGCGTTGGGGGCCAGGAGTATGGCTACACCTTC CSVGGQEYGYTF
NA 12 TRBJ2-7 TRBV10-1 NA TGCGCCAGCAGTGACTCTAGCCTCGAGCAGTACTTC CASSDSSLEQYF
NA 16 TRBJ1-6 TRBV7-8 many TGTGCCAGCAGCTTAGCGCGGACGGTCGATAATTCACCCCTCCACTTT CASSLARTVDNSPLHF
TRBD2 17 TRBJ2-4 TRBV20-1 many TGCAGTGCTAGAGTTCCTAGCGGGAGGGTAGCCAAAAACATTCAGTACTTC CSARVPSGRVAKNIQYF
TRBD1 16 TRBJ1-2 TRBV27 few TGTGCCAGCAGTTCCTACCGGGACAGGGTTGGCTATGGCTACACCTTC CASSSYRDRVGYGYTF
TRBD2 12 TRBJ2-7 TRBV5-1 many TGCGCCAGCAGTAGGGACTACTACGAGCAGTACTTC CASSRDYYEQYF
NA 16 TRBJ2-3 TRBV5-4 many TGTGCCAGCAGCTCCTTGCAGGGACTCCGGCCGGATACGCAGTATTTT CASSSLQGLRPDTQYF
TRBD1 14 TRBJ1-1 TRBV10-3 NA TGTGCCATCAGTTACGGGACAGGGGAGGCTGAAGCTTTCTTT CAISYGTGEAEAFF